These 4 T cell receptor beta chains came from one sample sequenced in a study of T cell repertoires in cytomegalovirus infection. TCRdb reprocessed the reads via MiXCR and lists one record per CDR3 protein. The sample holds some 560,000 distinct CDR3 sequences, roughly 42% seen once. Their cognate antigens are unknown. Sequencing used cultured PBMCs, obtained from culture after CMV antigen stimulation. These receptors came from a human donor in good health (CMV status not recorded). Some clones in this sample may be carry-over from other donors' samples.

This clonotype has ten or more counts. V is TRBV7-2 and J is TRBJ1-2; D perhaps matches TRBD1 (5 bases). V gave up 5 bases and J gave up 8 bases, with 18 bases separating them. This CDR3 comprises 14 residues. CDR1 and CDR2 from the germline V gene are SGHTA and FQGNSA. DNA of the CDR3: TGTGCCAGCAGCGCCCGGGACCCACTGGGGGGCTACACCTTC. Its protein is CASSARDPLGGYTF.

This clonotype was seen just once. The chain links TRBV9 to TRBJ2-7, with a possible D match to TRBD2 (5 bases). V lost 4 bases, J lost 4 bases, and 15 bases lay in between. Germline CDR1 reads SGDLS; CDR2 reads YYNGEE. The CDR3 is 14 amino acids. CDR3 amino acids: CASSFSGERYEQYF. For the CDR3, the DNA is TGTGCCAGCAGCTTTTCCGGGGAGCGGTACGAGCAGTACTTC.

The chain joins TRBV10-3 to TRBJ1-2; 7 bases align to TRBD1. The CDR3 is 13 amino acids. The V segment lost 5 bases and the J segment 5 bases; nucleotides outside the gene matches: 5. Germline-derived CDR1 and CDR2 are ENHRY and SYGVKD. CDR3 nucleotide sequence: TGTGCCATCAGTCAGGGGGGCACGTATGGCTACACCTTC. Amino acid sequence: CAISQGGTYGYTF.

The chain recombines TRBV7-6 with TRBJ2-5, with D unclear. Germline values: CDR1 SGHVS, CDR2 FNYEAQ. V was clipped by 3 bases and J by 3 bases, with 17 bases between them. This CDR3 comprises 16 residues. CDR3 in amino acids: CASSLVHGRIEETQYF. The CDR3 bases are TGTGCCAGCAGCTTGGTCCATGGTAGAATCGAAGAGACCCAGTACTTC.